The 25 T cell receptor beta chains given below trace back to one sample, sequenced in a study of blood T cell repertoires in COVID-19. Sequencing was performed with immunoSEQ multiplex PCR; in TCRdb, only in-frame clones are kept and a portion is missing. The repertoire includes tens of thousands of clones, about 89% of them detected once, and around 2.9% sits in the top ten. Sequences were obtained from peripheral blood. Every receptor here comes from a man between 45 and 60 years old with COVID-19, enrolled during active disease.

The V call is TRBV4-1, the J call TRBJ1-2, with D maybe TRBD1 (6 bases). V shed 4 bases and J shed 5 bases, with 20 bases lying between them. CDR1 and CDR2 (germline): MGHRA, YSYEKL. CDR3 length equals 16 residues. CDR3 sequence (DNA): TGCGCCAGCAGCCCCCTCTATGGACAGAAGCTTTATGGCTACACCTTC. It specifies CASSPLYGQKLYGYTF.

This sequence joins TRBV28 and TRBJ2-2, with 7 bases matching TRBD1. The CDR3 sequence is 14 residues long. Germline lookup yields CDR1 MDHEN and CDR2 SYDVKM. The V and J ends lost 8 bases and 4 bases, in that order; junction bases with no gene match: 7. Here the CDR3 DNA reads TGTGCCAGCCTGCGACAGGGATTCACCGGGGAGCTGTTTTTT. Protein: CASLRQGFTGELFF.

CDR3: CASSQQSYYGYTF. Written as DNA, the CDR3 is TGCGCCAGCAGCCAACAGTCTTACTATGGCTACACCTTC. The chain links TRBV4-3 to TRBJ1-2; no clear D gene. Trimming took off 2 bases at V and 3 bases at J, with 7 bases between the two ends. Germline-derived CDR1 and CDR2 are LGHNA and YSLEER. The CDR3 has 13 residues.

The chain has TRBV14 and TRBJ2-7; D is possibly TRBD1 (6 bases). Trimming cost V 1 base and J 2 bases, with 9 bases left between them. Germline V gene data show CDR1 as SGHDN and CDR2 as FVKESK. This CDR3 comprises 14 residues. CDR3 in amino acids: CASSQARGAYEQYF. CDR3 sequence (DNA): TGTGCCAGCAGCCAAGCCAGGGGCGCCTACGAGCAGTACTTC.

This clone appeared once. V gene TRBV18 combines with J gene TRBJ2-5; D gene unclear. The V and J ends lost 3 bases and 1 base respectively, with 12 bases between them. In germline, CDR1 is KGHSH, CDR2 LQKENI. This CDR3 has 15 amino acids. CDR3 protein: CASSPTPAIQETQYF. CDR3 sequence (DNA): TGTGCCAGCTCACCCACCCCAGCGATCCAAGAGACCCAGTACTTC.

This chain uses TRBV15 with TRBJ1-2; D is uncertain. CDR1 and CDR2 (germline): LNHNV, YYDKDF (reference sequence). V dropped 0 bases and J dropped 4 bases, with 9 bases sitting between them. This CDR3 spans 14 amino acids. Written as DNA, the CDR3 is TGTGCCACCAGCAGAGATCGGGTCCCCTATGGCTACACCTTC. This encodes CATSRDRVPYGYTF.

The V call is TRBV9, the J call TRBJ1-4, with a tentative D call TRBD1 (6 bases). Trimming pared 5 bases from V and 6 bases from J, leaving 20 bases between. The germline CDR1 and CDR2 sequences are SGDLS and YYNGEE. CDR3 length equals 16 residues. The CDR3 sequence is CASSPGGGGAYEKLFF. In DNA, the CDR3 is TGTGCCAGCAGTCCCGGTGGGGGGGGCGCCTATGAAAAACTGTTTTTT.

V usage is TRBV10-3 and J usage is TRBJ2-5, with 11 nucleotides matching TRBD2. CDR1 ENHRY and CDR2 SYGVKD come from the germline V gene. The J segment lost 13 bases and the V segment lost 6 bases, leaving 13 bases of the junction unmatched. There are 14 residues in the CDR3. The CDR3 DNA reads TGTGCCATCAGCCCCACCGGGACTAGCGGACGGTTGTACTTC. It yields the protein CAISPTGTSGRLYF.

The rearrangement uses TRBV19 and TRBJ1-1; perhaps TRBD1 as D (5 bases). Germline CDR1 LNHDA, CDR2 SQIVND (reference sequence). This CDR3 has 14 amino acids. V dropped 5 bases and J dropped 4 bases, with 14 bases sitting between them. Written as DNA, the CDR3 is TGTGCCAGTAGTTCAAAGACGGGACTCACTGAAGCTTTCTTT. This codes for CASSSKTGLTEAFF.

The gene calls are TRBV2 and TRBJ1-4; 7 nucleotides align to TRBD1. CDR3 length equals 13 residues. V was pared by 8 bases and J by 7 bases, with 7 bases of the junction left unmatched. Looked up from germline, CDR1 is SNHLY and CDR2 is FYNNEI. The CDR3 reads CASSGTEGEKLFF. The CDR3, as DNA: TGTGCCAGCTCCGGGACAGAGGGTGAAAAACTGTTTTTT.

The rearrangement links TRBV7-9 to TRBJ2-7; 7 nucleotides agree with TRBD1. This CDR3 is built from 14 residues. From germline, CDR1 is SEHNR and CDR2 FQNEAQ (reference sequence). V lost 4 bases, J lost 5 bases, and 8 bases stayed unmatched. This chain's CDR3 is CASSYSGTENEQYF. CDR3 nucleotide sequence: TGTGCCAGCAGCTACTCCGGGACAGAAAACGAGCAGTACTTC.

The chain carries TRBV5-1 and TRBJ2-7; perhaps TRBD1 as D (5 bases). The CDR3 has 12 amino acids. Trimming left V 4 bases short and J 3 bases short, with 8 bases between. From germline, CDR1 is SGHRS and CDR2 YFSETQ. CDR3 nucleotides: TGCGCCAGCAGCCCAGGACACTACGAGCAGTACTTC. Its protein product is CASSPGHYEQYF.

The genes are TRBV29-1 and TRBJ1-2; TRBD1 matches 12 bases. V was pared by 1 base and J by 7 bases, with 7 bases of the junction left unmatched. The CDR3 sequence is 15 residues long. Per the germline V gene, CDR1 is SQVTM and CDR2 is ANQGSEA. The CDR3 DNA reads as TGCAGCGTTGAAGGTCTCGGGACAGGGGGCAGTGGCTACACCTTC. Protein product: CSVEGLGTGGSGYTF.

V gene TRBV20-1 combines with J gene TRBJ1-2; D ambiguous. V was pared by 4 bases and J by 10 bases, with 10 bases between. In germline, CDR1 is DFQATT, CDR2 SNEGSKA (reference sequence). The CDR3 is made up of 10 amino acids. The CDR3 is CSANVEAYTF. DNA for the CDR3: TGCAGTGCTAATGTGGAGGCCTACACCTTC.

This chain links TRBV3-1 (or the pseudogene TRBV3-2) with TRBJ2-7, with TRBD2 matching 7 bases. Germline CDR1 and CDR2: LGHDT and YNNKEL (reference sequence). V was clipped by 3 bases and J by 6 bases; unmatched bases: 5. The length of the CDR3 is 13 residues. The CDR3 protein is CASSHGGGGEQYF. CDR3 coding DNA: TGTGCCAGCAGCCACGGCGGGGGAGGCGAGCAGTACTTC.

The rearrangement joins TRBV2 to TRBJ1-5; 7 nucleotides agree with TRBD1. Germline CDR1 and CDR2: SNHLY and FYNNEI. J was trimmed by 0 bases and V by 5 bases; bases with no gene match: 4. There are 15 residues in the CDR3. The CDR3 sequence: CASSRDRNSNQPQHF. CDR3 nucleotides: TGTGCCAGCAGTCGGGACAGAAATAGCAATCAGCCCCAGCATTTT.

The chain couples TRBV6-5 to TRBJ2-7; 7 nucleotides line up with TRBD1. This CDR3 contains 13 residues. The germline V gene encodes CDR1 MNHEY and CDR2 SVGAGI. Losses at the gene ends were 6 bases for V and 4 bases for J; bases not matched to a gene: 6. The CDR3 reads CASSLGQTYEQYF. CDR3 DNA sequence: TGTGCCAGCAGCCTGGGACAGACTTACGAGCAGTACTTC.

The gene calls are TRBV5-1 and TRBJ2-7, with 7 bases fitting TRBD1. The CDR3 loop spans 12 amino acids. The germline CDR1 and CDR2 sequences are SGHRS and YFSETQ. The V gene end was trimmed by 3 bases and the J gene end by 4 bases; junction bases not matched to a gene: 1. CDR3 protein: CASSSTGYEQYF. The CDR3 nucleotides are TGCGCCAGCAGCTCGACAGGGTACGAGCAGTACTTC.

V and J are TRBV5-1 and TRBJ2-2; possibly TRBD1 for D (7 bases). Trimming pared 3 bases from V and 2 bases from J, leaving 14 bases between. The CDR3 spans 16 residues. Germline values: CDR1 SGHRS, CDR2 YFSETQ. CDR3 nucleotide sequence: TGCGCCAGCAGCTCACGGCGGGACAGTAACACCGGGGAGCTGTTTTTT. It specifies CASSSRRDSNTGELFF.

The chain links TRBV11-2 to TRBJ2-7; TRBD1 matches at 7 bases. The CDR3 has 15 amino acids. CDR1 is SGHAT and CDR2 is FQNNGV in the germline V gene. Losses at the gene ends were 4 bases for V and 2 bases for J; bases not matched to a gene: 8. The CDR3 DNA follows: TGTGCCAGCAGCTACCGGGACAGCCTTACCTACGAGCAGTACTTC. Translated: CASSYRDSLTYEQYF.

The chain carries TRBV29-1 and TRBJ2-2; D uncertain. The CDR3 covers 13 residues. Germline V CDR1 and CDR2: SQVTM, ANQGSEA. Between the trimmed V and J ends, which lost 4 bases and 0 bases, there was a span of 6 bases. CDR3 residues: CSVAYPNTGELFF. In DNA, the CDR3 is TGCAGCGTTGCTTATCCGAACACCGGGGAGCTGTTTTTT.

The chain has TRBV6-5 and TRBJ1-2; D gene unclear. V lost 8 bases and J lost 8, with 21 bases in between. This CDR3 contains 14 residues. Germline V CDR1 and CDR2: MNHEY, SVGAGI. The CDR3 DNA reads TGTGCCAGCCTGCGCTCGGGATGGGGAGAAGGCTACACCTTC. Amino acids: CASLRSGWGEGYTF.

With regard to this clone: Compared with germline, one end of the junction differs, possibly owing to a read error. This chain links TRBV7-7 with TRBJ2-1, with 9 bases lining up with TRBD2. The CDR3 extends over 17 amino acids. Germline V gene sequence: CDR1 SSHAT, CDR2 FNYEAQ (reference sequence). The CDR3, as DNA: TGTGCTAGCAGCGATATTAGCGGGGGCAGCTCCTACAATGAGCAGTTCTTC. It specifies CASSDISGGSSYNEQFF.

The gene calls are TRBV5-1 and TRBJ1-1; tentatively, D is TRBD1 (6 bases). The V and J ends lost 4 bases and 1 base respectively, with 11 bases between them. The length of the CDR3 is 14 residues. Germline-derived CDR1 and CDR2 are SGHRS and YFSETQ. CDR3 coding DNA: TGCGCCAGCAGCCATGACAGGCCGAACACTGAAGCTTTCTTT. This encodes CASSHDRPNTEAFF. Filled out from reference TRBV5-1 and TRBJ1-1, the complete variable domain reads KAGVTQTPRYLIKTRGQQVTLSCSPISGHRSVSWYQQTPGQGLQFLFEYFSETQRNKGNFPGRFSGRQFSNSRSEMNVSTLELGDSALYLCASSHDRPNTEAFFGQGTRLTVV.

The chain is built from TRBV6-2 or TRBV6-3 and TRBJ1-5, with 9 bases that match TRBD1. The V gene end was trimmed by 1 base and the J gene end by 13 bases; junction bases not matched to a gene: 14. The CDR3 is 16 amino acids. From germline, CDR1 is MNHEY and CDR2 SVGEGT. CDR3 DNA sequence: TGTGCCAGCAGTTACTACCGAGACAGGGGGTGGTCGGCACAGCATTTT. Protein: CASSYYRDRGWSAQHF.